The TCR beta chain described here comes from a study of tissue T cells after allogeneic stem cell transplantation. The time point was: mouse harvest day 14 after allogeneic transplant. The graft held 10^6 splenic CD5+ T cells and 10^7 T-cell-depleted bone marrow cells. Per the germline V gene, CDR1 is KGHTA and CDR2 is FQNQQP. CDR3 length: 13 residues. The data were produced by immunoSEQ multiplex PCR, yet TCRdb's version contains in-frame clones alone and is incomplete. Of 2,000 to 3,000 clones listed, 47% are singletons. This clone showed up just once. Gene names denote mouse genes. The read ends 1 residue shy of where the CDR3 ends; the end is completed using the germline J gene.

This receptor was taken from a female BALB/c mouse given C57BL/6 T cells with graft-versus-host disease after an allogeneic hematopoietic cell transplant. The material sequenced was gut tissue. The V and J genes are TRBV23 and TRBJ1-1. The CDR3 sequence: CSSSQGTNTEVFF. The covered CDR3 bases are TGCTCCAGCAGTCAAGGGACAAACACAGAAGTCTTC.